These 19 T cell receptor beta chains were sequenced from one sample in a study of neurological immune-mediated disorders. TCRdb redid the calling of the 5' RACE reads with MiXCR, one entry per CDR3 protein. The sample gives under 90,000 distinct CDR3 sequences, approximately 10% of which show up once; more than 1.5% is in the top ten. Sequenced input: PBMCs. These receptors came from a man between 35 and 55 years old in good health.

This clonotype came up many times. The rearrangement links TRBV3-1 to TRBJ2-7; D perhaps matches TRBD2 (5 bases). V lost 0 bases to trimming and J lost 7 bases, with 16 bases between them. The CDR3 covers 15 residues. Germline lookup yields CDR1 LGHDT and CDR2 YNNKEL (reference sequence). The CDR3 protein is CASSQDATSPGEQYF. The CDR3 nucleotides are TGTGCCAGCAGCCAAGATGCCACCTCCCCGGGAGAGCAGTACTTC.

This clonotype has ten or more counts. This rearrangement joins TRBV20-1 to TRBJ2-5; TRBD1 matches 7 bases. CDR3 length equals 12 residues. Trimming cost V 4 bases and J 5 bases; bases outside gene matches: 4. CDR1 is DFQATT and CDR2 is SNEGSKA in the germline V gene (reference sequence). The CDR3 DNA is TGCAGTGCTACAGGGGGACAGGAGACCCAGTACTTC. Amino acid sequence: CSATGGQETQYF.

Worth noting for this clonotype: The CDR3 carries no conserved terminal phenylalanine or tryptophan, so it likely arises from a read error. V gene TRBV24-1 combines with J gene TRBJ1-2; TRBD1 matches 7 bases. The CDR3 spans 15 residues. CDR1 KGHDR and CDR2 SFDVKD come from the germline V gene. The CDR3 region is CAASDPSTGNYGYTV. The CDR3 bases are TGTGCCGCCAGTGATCCCTCGACAGGGAACTATGGCTACACCGTC.

This clonotype occurred many times. The chain has TRBV27 and TRBJ2-7, with 9 bases that match TRBD2. V lost 3 bases to trimming and J lost 3 bases; unmatched junction nucleotides: 6. The CDR3 runs 15 residues. Germline loops: CDR1 MNHEY, CDR2 SMNVEV (reference sequence). The CDR3 coding sequence is TGTGCCAGCAGTTTCAGCGGGGGGAACGTCTACGAGCAGTACTTC. It translates to CASSFSGGNVYEQYF.

The rearrangement uses TRBV20-1 and TRBJ2-1; 10 positions agree with TRBD2. Trimming removed 8 bases from V and 4 bases from J; junction bases left unmatched: 14. This CDR3 contains 16 residues. Germline assignment: CDR1 DFQATT and CDR2 SNEGSKA (reference sequence). CDR3 DNA: TGCAGTACGGAGCGGGAGGGCGCAGGGGAATACAATGAGCAGTTCTTC. Translation gives CSTEREGAGEYNEQFF.

This clonotype has a count of ten or more. V is TRBV10-3 and J is TRBJ2-1; 10 nucleotides match TRBD2. Germline V gene lookup returns CDR1 ENHRY and CDR2 SYGVKD. The ends lost 2 bases at V and 8 bases at J; junction bases unmatched: 9. CDR3 length: 16 amino acids. The CDR3 protein is CAISERTSGGGDEQFF. CDR3 nucleotides: TGTGCCATCAGTGAGCGGACCAGCGGGGGGGGCGATGAGCAGTTCTTC.

This clonotype has a count of ten or more. The chain uses TRBV2 and TRBJ2-3; D is unclear. Germline V lookup: CDR1 SNHLY, CDR2 FYNNEI. The CDR3 has 12 amino acids. Trimming took 4 bases from V and 4 from J, leaving 6 bases between them. Here the CDR3 reads CASSVEADTQYF. Here the CDR3 DNA reads TGTGCCAGCAGTGTCGAGGCAGATACGCAGTATTTT.

This clonotype was observed many times. This rearrangement joins TRBV6-1 to TRBJ2-6; D gene unclear. This CDR3 has 12 amino acids. Trimming left V 2 bases short and J 12 bases short, with 8 bases between. Germline V gene data show CDR1 as MNHNS and CDR2 as SASEGT. Here the CDR3 DNA reads TGTGCCAGCAGTGAAATTCTCCCCGTCCTGACTTTC. Protein product: CASSEILPVLTF.

In regard to this clonotype: This may be a read error: a much more frequent sequence differs by one nucleotide. J is TRBJ2-5 and V is TRBV11-2; weak D call: TRBD1 (5 bases). Germline V gives CDR1 SGHAT, CDR2 FQNNGV. This CDR3 has 14 residues. As DNA, the CDR3 is TGTGCCAGCAGCCGACGCCCAGGGCAAGGGACCCAGTACTTC. Translation gives CASSRRPGQGTQYF.

This clonotype was observed many times. The chain recombines TRBV5-1 with TRBJ2-3; the D is unclear. Between the trimmed V and J ends, which lost 2 bases and 1 base, there was a span of 14 bases. The CDR3 is 16 amino acids. Germline-derived CDR1 and CDR2 are SGHRS and YFSETQ. This CDR3 reads CASSFLEQPGTDTQYF. In DNA, the CDR3 is TGCGCCAGCAGCTTTTTAGAACAGCCCGGCACAGATACGCAGTATTTT.

This clonotype occurred many times. The chain joins TRBV20-1 to TRBJ1-5; TRBD1 matches at 7 bases. V gave up 0 bases and J gave up 4 bases; unmatched junction bases: 9. The CDR3 totals 16 residues. Germline CDR1 reads DFQATT; CDR2 reads SNEGSKA (reference sequence). The CDR3 nucleotides are TGCAGTGCTAGAGAACAGGGGAGGGGGATGAATCAGCCCCAGCATTTT. Its translation is CSAREQGRGMNQPQHF.

This sequence joins TRBV7-2 and TRBJ2-4; D is undetermined. The CDR3 extends over 16 amino acids. The V and J ends lost 3 bases and 9 bases respectively, with 21 bases between them. Germline values: CDR1 SGHTA, CDR2 FQGNSA. The CDR3 DNA follows: TGTGCCAGCAGCTTCTCATTTTCGGTAGGCGATGGCATTCAGTACTTC. Amino acids: CASSFSFSVGDGIQYF.

The chain carries TRBV5-4 and TRBJ2-1; no definite D call. Between the trimmed V and J ends, which lost 4 bases and 7 bases, there was a span of 9 bases. This CDR3 is built from 12 residues. The V gene's germline CDR1 is SGHNT and CDR2 YYREEE (reference sequence). DNA of the CDR3: TGTGCCAGCAGCCTCGTCTCTAATGAGCAGTTCTTC. Protein sequence: CASSLVSNEQFF.

This clonotype was counted ten times or more. The V gene is TRBV4-2, the J gene TRBJ2-3; D gene unclear. Trimming stripped 0 bases from V and 2 bases from J, with 15 bases between. Germline assignment: CDR1 LGHNA and CDR2 YNFKEQ. The CDR3 loop spans 17 amino acids. The CDR3 DNA follows: TGTGCCAGCAGCCAAGATGTCCACCTGAAGACCACAGATACGCAGTATTTT. Its translation: CASSQDVHLKTTDTQYF.

The sample holds many counts of this clonotype. This chain joins TRBV14 and TRBJ1-1; a possible D gene is TRBD1 (5 bases). The V gene lost 5 bases and the J gene lost 2 bases, with 9 bases spanning the gap. The CDR3 is made up of 13 amino acids. Germline loops: CDR1 SGHDN, CDR2 FVKESK. This CDR3 reads CASSWTFNTEAFF. As DNA, the CDR3 is TGTGCCAGCAGCTGGACATTTAACACTGAAGCTTTCTTT. Looking up the rest from reference TRBV14 and TRBJ1-1 gives the full variable domain: EAGVTQFPSHSVIEKGQTVTLRCDPISGHDNLYWYRRVMGKEIKFLLHFVKESKQDESGMPNNRFLAERTGGTYSTLKVQPAELEDSGVYFCASSWTFNTEAFFGQGTRLTVV.

Ten or more counts support this clonotype. The V call is TRBV5-1, the J call TRBJ2-5; D remains unclear. This CDR3 region has 13 residues. The germline V gene encodes CDR1 SGHRS and CDR2 YFSETQ. The V end was cut by 2 bases, the J end by 4 bases, with 9 bases between. CDR3 sequence (DNA): TGCGCCAGCAGCTTCGGGTTTGTAGAGACCCAGTACTTC. Translated: CASSFGFVETQYF.

This clonotype has just one count. This chain links TRBV27 with TRBJ2-2; 9 bases are a match to TRBD2. There are 18 residues in the CDR3. The germline gives CDR1 MNHEY, CDR2 SMNVEV (reference sequence). Trimming removed 2 bases from V and 0 bases from J; junction bases left unmatched: 7. The CDR3 region is CASSLRLAGAANTGELFF. As DNA, the CDR3 is TGTGCCAGCAGTTTACGATTAGCGGGGGCCGCGAACACCGGGGAGCTGTTTTTT.

This clonotype has at least ten counts. As DNA, the CDR3 is TGCGCCAGCAGGTTTACAGGGGGCGCTTTGACAGATACGCAGTATTTT. Protein product: CASRFTGGALTDTQYF. V gene TRBV5-1 combines with J gene TRBJ2-3, with 9 bases lining up with TRBD1. Germline CDR1 is SGHRS and CDR2 is YFSETQ. The CDR3 extends over 16 amino acids. V lost 5 bases, J lost 3 bases, and 10 bases stayed unmatched. Combining the CDR3 with reference TRBV5-1 and TRBJ2-3 gives the whole variable domain KAGVTQTPRYLIKTRGQQVTLSCSPISGHRSVSWYQQTPGQGLQFLFEYFSETQRNKGNFPGRFSGRQFSNSRSEMNVSTLELGDSALYLCASRFTGGALTDTQYFGPGTRLTVL.

The table lists this clonotype with many counts. The CDR3 DNA follows: TGCGCCAGCAGCTTGGGGGTTCCGCGCTCCTACGAGCAGTACTTC. This gives the protein CASSLGVPRSYEQYF. This chain links TRBV5-1 with TRBJ2-7, with D unresolved. The CDR3 length is 15 residues. CDR1 is SGHRS and CDR2 is YFSETQ in the germline V gene. The ends were cut back, 0 bases at V and 0 bases at J, with 10 bases in the middle. Based on the CDR3 plus reference TRBV5-1 and TRBJ2-7, the full variable domain is KAGVTQTPRYLIKTRGQQVTLSCSPISGHRSVSWYQQTPGQGLQFLFEYFSETQRNKGNFPGRFSGRQFSNSRSEMNVSTLELGDSALYLCASSLGVPRSYEQYFGPGTRLTVT.